Presented here are 15 T cell receptor beta chains from one specimen sequenced in a study of vaccination and CD4 T cells after COVID-19. Their specific antigens are unknown. Researchers used the Oncomine TCR Beta short-read assay to sequence DNA from cultured CD4+ T cells. TCRdb analysed the PCR reads with MiXCR anew, one entry per CDR3 protein. Among 10,000 to 15,000 distinct CDR3 sequences listed, over 30% were seen once. Treatment defined: roughly 10-day PBMC culture with coronavirus spike peptide pools or control peptides (ViraFEST assay). The sequencing sample was made of cultured CD4+ T cells from blood. Receptor source: a human donor with COVID-19.

The J gene is TRBJ1-2, the V gene TRBV30, with D unclear. Germline loops: CDR1 GTSNPN, CDR2 SVGIG (reference sequence). The CDR3 runs to 13 residues. Trimming left V 3 bases short and J 7 bases short, with 15 bases between. The CDR3 DNA follows: TGTGCCTGGAGCGATGGGAGGGCTCGTGGCTACACCTTC. Its protein product is CAWSDGRARGYTF.

The CDR3 region is CASGGLAGYNEQFF. CDR3 nucleotides: TGTGCCAGCGGGGGACTAGCGGGGTACAATGAGCAGTTCTTC. V and J are TRBV2 and TRBJ2-1; 13 bases map to TRBD2. The CDR3 runs 14 residues. Trimming took 8 bases from V and 4 from J; bases not matched to a gene: 2. Germline assignment: CDR1 SNHLY and CDR2 FYNNEI.

V usage is TRBV5-4 and J usage is TRBJ2-5, with TRBD1 identical over 9 bases. Per the germline V gene, CDR1 is SGHNT and CDR2 is YYREEE (reference sequence). Unmatched junction bases numbered 6, after V lost 5 bases and J lost 1 base. The CDR3 totals 15 residues. The CDR3 region is CASRPQGASQETQYF. The DNA for the CDR3 is TGTGCCAGCAGGCCACAGGGGGCCAGCCAAGAGACCCAGTACTTC.

The V gene is TRBV25-1, the J gene TRBJ2-7; perhaps D is TRBD1 or TRBD2 (5 bases each). CDR1 is MGHDK and CDR2 is SYGVNS in the germline V gene. The CDR3 has 12 residues. V lost 6 bases, J lost 4 bases, and 10 bases lay in between. CDR3 sequence reads: CASRVGVYEQYF. DNA of the CDR3: TGTGCCAGCAGGGTGGGGGTTTACGAGCAGTACTTC.

The chain is built from TRBV5-6 and TRBJ2-1; D uncertain. The CDR3 runs 13 residues. Deletions cut 3 bases from V and 12 bases from J, with 16 bases between. Germline V gives CDR1 SGHDT, CDR2 YYEEEE. The CDR3 region has the DNA TGTGCCAGCAGCTCCCTACGTAGTGTCGGGCAGTTCTTC. Protein: CASSSLRSVGQFF.

Only a few counts were recorded for this clonotype. This chain uses TRBV12-3 or TRBV12-4 with TRBJ1-1; tentative D call: TRBD1 (5 bases). The length of the CDR3 is 14 residues. V was trimmed by 1 base and J by 4 bases, leaving 10 bases between them. This chain's CDR3 is CASSLGQRGTEAFF. The CDR3 coding sequence is TGTGCCAGCAGTTTAGGGCAAAGGGGCACTGAAGCTTTCTTT.

In this sample, this clonotype turned up a few times. The chain recombines TRBV4-1 with TRBJ1-2; maybe TRBD1 (5 bases). V was pared by 0 bases and J by 8 bases, with 16 bases between. There are 15 residues in the CDR3. Germline V gene data show CDR1 as MGHRA and CDR2 as YSYEKL. The CDR3 sequence: CASSQEGGAPPGYTF. DNA of the CDR3: TGCGCCAGCAGCCAAGAAGGAGGGGCACCGCCCGGCTACACCTTC.

The V gene is TRBV5-1, the J gene TRBJ2-5; 14 nucleotides line up with TRBD2. Per germline, CDR1 SGHRS and CDR2 YFSETQ. This CDR3 comprises 15 residues. J lost 4 bases, V lost 4 bases, and 3 bases had no gene match. The CDR3 nucleotides are TGCGCCAGCAGCCCGACTAGCGGGGGGGGAGAGACCCAGTACTTC. Protein: CASSPTSGGGETQYF.

The gene calls are TRBV12-5 and TRBJ1-2; the D is unclear. CDR1 is LGHNT, CDR2 FRNRAP, per germline. Trimming stripped 0 bases from V and 8 bases from J, with 13 bases between. CDR3 length: 14 residues. The CDR3, as DNA: TGTGCTAGTGGTTTGGTCGGCAGCCCGTCCGGCTACACCTTC. As protein: CASGLVGSPSGYTF. The whole variable domain, filled in from reference TRBV12-5 and TRBJ1-2, reads DARVTQTPRHKVTEMGQEVTMRCQPILGHNTVFWYRQTMMQGLELLAYFRNRAPLDDSGMPKDRFSAEMPDATLATLKIQPSEPRDSAVYFCASGLVGSPSGYTFGSGTRLTVV.

This clonotype was found a few times. V and J are TRBV7-9 and TRBJ2-3; no clear D. The CDR3 length is 12 residues. Germline CDR1 is SEHNR and CDR2 is FQNEAQ (reference sequence). V was trimmed by 3 bases and J by 5 bases, leaving 6 bases between them. The CDR3 DNA reads as TGTGCCAGCAGCTTCGGCGGAGATACGCAGTATTTT. Residues: CASSFGGDTQYF.

The CDR3 spells CPRPGLVYNEQFF. In nucleotides, the CDR3 is TGTCCCCGTCCGGGGTTGGTCTACAATGAGCAGTTCTTC. The chain joins TRBV6-1 to TRBJ2-1; weak D call: TRBD2 (5 bases). Germline values: CDR1 MNHNS, CDR2 SASEGT. CDR3 length: 13 amino acids.

This clonotype occurred a few times. The rearrangement links TRBV6-1 to TRBJ1-6; 9 bases fit TRBD1. The CDR3 has 14 amino acids. J lost 7 bases, V lost 6 bases, and 4 bases had no gene match. Germline CDR1 is MNHNS and CDR2 is SASEGT. The CDR3 sequence is CASRPQGANSPLHF. The CDR3 DNA reads TGTGCCAGCAGACCACAGGGGGCAAATTCACCCCTCCACTTT.

This clonotype was detected a few times. The V call is TRBV28, the J call TRBJ2-2; 7 bases fit TRBD1. The CDR3 is made up of 15 amino acids. The ends lost 2 bases at V and 6 bases at J; junction bases unmatched: 6. The germline V gene has CDR1 MDHEN and CDR2 SYDVKM. The chain's CDR3 is CASSLRQGLSGELFF. CDR3 nucleotide sequence: TGTGCCAGCAGTTTACGACAGGGTCTCTCCGGGGAGCTGTTTTTT.

This clonotype occurred a few times. The chain has TRBV6-1 and TRBJ1-6, with 9 bases identical to TRBD1. J was trimmed by 9 bases and V by 6 bases; bases with no gene match: 3. Per germline, CDR1 MNHNS and CDR2 SASEGT. CDR3 size: 13 residues. CDR3 residues: CASRGQGGSPLHF. As DNA, the CDR3 is TGTGCCAGCAGGGGACAGGGAGGTTCACCCCTCCACTTT.

J is TRBJ1-2 and V is TRBV6-1; 10 bases are a match to TRBD1. Germline values: CDR1 MNHNS, CDR2 SASEGT. The CDR3 sequence is 15 residues long. V lost 9 bases to trimming and J lost 4 bases; unmatched junction nucleotides: 11. The CDR3 protein is CASSPGQGYGYGYTF. In DNA, the CDR3 is TGTGCCAGTTCCCCGGGACAGGGGTATGGCTATGGCTACACCTTC.